This TCR beta chain derives from a study of T cell repertoires in aging, cancer and after chemotherapy. This clonotype was seen more than once but under ten times. TCR beta rearrangements were amplified from peripheral blood genomic DNA. Rearranged V-D-J TRB sequences were amplified with a mixed TRB-A/B primer pool. TCRdb itself ran the multiplex PCR reads through MiXCR, one entry per CDR3 protein. The sample includes 9,400 or so distinct CDR3 sequences, roughly two fifths of them seen just once. CDR3 length: 14 amino acids. The germline V gene has CDR1 SGHNT and CDR2 YENEEA. The V gene lost 5 bases and the J gene lost 2 bases, with 12 bases spanning the gap.

This sequence joins TRBV11-3 and TRBJ1-1; D not certain. Sequences were obtained from blood. This clonotype originated in a human donor in good health. In DNA, the CDR3 is TGTGCCAGCAGCCCGGAAAACAGAAACACTGAAGCTTTCTTT. Translated, it gives CASSPENRNTEAFF.